The TCR beta chain described here comes from a study of T cells in women clearing cervical HPV infection. Turning to the study itself: Women with histologically confirmed HPV16-related CIN3 or worse, 2 with invasive cancer, served as cases. Controls' single incident HPV16 infection cleared within 12 months without precancer. The study's findings and limits: CIN3+ cases had significantly higher TCR repertoire richness than controls, but evenness did not differ. Associations may precede or follow infection; HPV-specific or memory T cells were not isolated.

The data were produced by immunoSEQ multiplex PCR, yet TCRdb's version contains in-frame clones alone and is incomplete. This sample's table has some 20,000 clones. The germline V gene has CDR1 LGHNT and CDR2 FRNRAP. The CDR3 length is 14 residues. With 8 bases removed from V and 4 bases from J, the gap between germline ends came to 17 bases. Comments on this clone: Its antigen is currently unknown. The read terminates 3 residues ahead of where the CDR3 ends, so the germline J gene completes it.

What was sequenced was blood buffy coat. The chain employs TRBV12-5 and TRBJ1-1; D gene ambiguous. This TCR was sampled from a woman between 18 and 70 years old with a cervical HPV16 infection that either progressed to CIN3+ or cleared (not recorded which). This CDR3 is CASKIQLEGTEAFF. CDR3 bases read: TGTGCTAGTAAGATACAGCTCGAGGGCACTGAA.